The 9 T cell receptor beta chains below all came from one sample that was sequenced in a study of T cells expressing NK-cell markers. TCRdb reanalyzed the 5' RACE reads, giving one entry per CDR3 protein sequence and no DNA. The sample totals over 350,000 distinct CDR3 sequences. The sequencing sample was made of blood T cells: a sorted CD56 or NKG2C T cell subset, CD4+ or CD8+ T cells, or bulk PBMC T cells (not recorded which). These receptors all come from a woman aged 45-65 years in good health.

V gene TRBV10-1 combines with J gene TRBJ2-2; lacking DNA, the TRBD2 call made by TCRdb goes unchecked. The CDR3 loop spans 17 amino acids. CDR1 WNHNN and CDR2 SYGVQD come from the germline V gene (reference sequence). The CDR3: CASSESSSGKNTGELFF.

The gene calls are TRBV21-1 and TRBJ2-3; the TCRdb D gene call, TRBD2, has no DNA to confirm it. TRBV21-1 is marked as a pseudogene. The CDR3 has 16 amino acids. The CDR3 loop is CASSKITSGRADTQYF.

This sequence joins TRBV2 and TRBJ2-3; TCRdb designates TRBD2, a call that cannot be tested without DNA. This CDR3 comprises 15 residues. Germline CDR1 and CDR2: SNHLY and FYNNEI. CDR3 region: CASSRTSGSADTQYF.

The chain has TRBV6-5 and TRBJ2-3. The germline CDR1 and CDR2 sequences are MNHEY and SVGAGI. This CDR3 spans 16 amino acids. The chain's CDR3 is CASSYLGTSFTDTQYF.

The V call is TRBV28, the J call TRBJ2-1; TCRdb designates TRBD2, a call that cannot be tested without DNA. Per germline, CDR1 MDHEN and CDR2 SYDVKM. The CDR3 loop spans 14 amino acids. The CDR3 sequence: CASFRAGGGDEQFF.

The V gene is TRBV18, the J gene TRBJ2-3; no DNA is available, so the TRBD2 call from TCRdb remains unchecked. The CDR3 is made up of 13 amino acids. The germline V gene encodes CDR1 KGHSH and CDR2 LQKENI. The CDR3 spells CASSQGRTPDQCF. Full variable domain (rest looked up from reference TRBV18 and TRBJ2-3): NAGVMQNPRHLVRRRGQEARLRCSPMKGHSHVYWYRQLPEEGLKFMVYLQKENIIDESGMPKERFSAEFPKEGPSILRIQQVVRGDSAAYFCASSQGRTPDQCFGPGTRLTVL.

The chain employs TRBV4-2 and TRBJ2-7; TCRdb's D call, TRBD1, is unchecked because there is no DNA. Germline V gene data show CDR1 as LGHNA and CDR2 as YNFKEQ. The CDR3 consists of 15 residues. CDR3: CASSQAGAPQFGQYF.

The CDR3 region is CASTGGGEGCTDTQYF. The chain joins TRBV21-1 to TRBJ2-3; TCRdb's D call of TRBD1 is untestable without DNA. TRBV21-1 is a documented pseudogene. This CDR3 contains 16 residues.

V is TRBV12-3 or TRBV12-4 and J is TRBJ2-1; absent DNA, TCRdb's TRBD1 call cannot be checked. The CDR3 length is 13 residues. The CDR3 reads CASIHRGYNEQFF.